Listed below are T cell receptor beta chains from one sample, sequenced in a study of human T cells and chemical hapten exposure. MiXCR was run by TCRdb on the RACE reads, yielding one entry per CDR3 protein. Of 150,000 to 200,000 distinct CDR3 sequences in the sample, approximately 29% were seen once. Source: whole blood, taken in connection with sensitization to the hapten diphenylcyclopropenone (DPC). Every receptor here comes from a woman between 25 and 40 years old with alopecia areata. Some clones in this sample may be carry-over from other donors' samples. The CDR3 runs from the conserved cysteine through the conserved F or W. D genes are given only for firm matches. Clone size appears in some rows only: once, few, many, or a class for an expanded clone.

cdr3_length	clone_size	v_call	j_call	d_call	cdr3_aa	cdr3_nt
12	NA	TRBV29-1	TRBJ1-1	NA	CSVRILNTEAFF	TGCAGCGTCAGAATATTGAACACTGAAGCTTTCTTT
17	few	TRBV6-5	TRBJ2-2	NA	CASSPGLNTLNTGELFF	TGTGCCAGCAGTCCCGGTTTGAATACCCTGAACACCGGGGAGCTGTTTTTT
14	NA	TRBV5-1	TRBJ1-6	NA	CASSLGTRDSPLHF	TGCGCCAGCAGCTTGGGGACCCGGGATTCACCCCTCCACTTT
14	NA	TRBV5-6	TRBJ1-5	NA	CASSVGPGEQPQHF	TGTGCCAGCAGCGTTGGACCCGGTGAGCAGCCCCAGCATTTT
13	NA	TRBV29-1	TRBJ1-5	TRBD1	CSVQQGADQPQHF	TGCAGCGTTCAACAGGGGGCGGATCAGCCCCAGCATTTT
15	few	TRBV18	TRBJ2-7	NA	CASSPGTQGRYEQYF	TGTGCCAGCTCCCCCGGGACCCAGGGGCGCTACGAGCAGTACTTC
14	NA	TRBV20-1	TRBJ1-4	NA	CSARDPIIGEKLFF	TGCAGTGCTAGAGATCCCATTATAGGGGAAAAACTGTTTTTT
13	few	TRBV12-3/TRBV12-4	TRBJ2-1	NA	CASSLFLHNEQFF	TGTGCCAGCAGTTTGTTCCTGCACAATGAGCAGTTCTTC
13	few	TRBV29-1	TRBJ2-1	NA	CSASRDSYNEQFF	TGCAGCGCCTCCCGCGACAGTTACAATGAGCAGTTCTTC
13	few	TRBV7-9	TRBJ2-7	TRBD2	CASRPGTTDEQYF	TGTGCCAGCAGACCCGGGACTACGGACGAGCAGTACTTC
14	NA	TRBV28	TRBJ1-1	TRBD1	CASSYRGRGTEAFF	TGTGCCAGCAGTTACAGGGGGCGAGGGACTGAAGCTTTCTTT
19	NA	TRBV4-2	TRBJ2-4	NA	CASSHGLAGSPIAKNIQYF	TGTGCCAGCAGCCATGGGCTGGCGGGCTCCCCTATAGCCAAAAACATTCAGTACTTC
15	NA	TRBV11-2	TRBJ2-1	NA	CASSLLSSGYNEQLF	TGTGCCAGCAGCTTACTCTCGAGCGGTTACAATGAGCAGTTGTTC
17	few	TRBV7-2	TRBJ1-6	TRBD1	CASSRSQGAEANSPLHF	TGTGCCAGCAGCCGATCCCAGGGGGCCGAAGCTAATTCACCCCTCCACTTT
16	NA	TRBV12-3/TRBV12-4	TRBJ2-1	TRBD1	CASSLLFGTGHNEQFF	TGTGCCAGCAGTTTGTTATTTGGGACAGGTCACAATGAGCAGTTCTTC
14	few	TRBV29-1	TRBJ2-5	TRBD2	CSVILAGVLETQYF	TGCAGCGTGATACTAGCGGGAGTTCTAGAGACCCAGTACTTC
14	NA	TRBV5-1	TRBJ1-2	TRBD1	CASSLGQGIHGYTF	TGCGCCAGCAGCTTGGGACAGGGGATCCATGGCTACACCTTC
17	NA	TRBV7-2	TRBJ1-2	NA	CASKSRRNHLSSYGYTF	TGTGCCAGCAAGTCCCGACGGAACCACCTTTCCAGCTATGGCTACACCTTC
14	few	TRBV5-1	TRBJ2-7	TRBD2	CASSSTGRAHEQYF	TGCGCCAGCAGCTCGACCGGGAGGGCCCACGAGCAGTACTTC
14	NA	TRBV9	TRBJ1-2	NA	CASSVEVKGYGYTF	TGTGCCAGCAGCGTAGAGGTGAAGGGCTATGGCTACACCTTC
15	NA	TRBV21-1	TRBJ2-2	NA	CASPSGRANTGELFF	TGTGCCAGCCCGAGCGGGAGGGCTAACACCGGGGAGCTGTTTTTT
14	NA	TRBV29-1	TRBJ2-2	TRBD2	CSVQGLERTGELFF	TGCAGCGTTCAAGGACTAGAGCGCACCGGGGAGCTGTTTTTT
19	NA	TRBV10-3	TRBJ2-3	TRBD2	CAISESSVGTSGGRDTQYF	TGTGCCATCAGTGAGTCGAGTGTTGGGACTAGCGGGGGCCGGGATACGCAGTATTTT
13	few	TRBV27	TRBJ1-3	NA	CASSSRRGNTIYF	TGTGCCAGCAGTTCTAGAAGAGGAAACACCATATATTTT
13	NA	TRBV12-3/TRBV12-4	TRBJ1-6	NA	CASSRTGASPLHF	TGTGCCAGCAGCCGGACCGGGGCTTCACCCCTCCACTTT
15	NA	TRBV7-2	TRBJ2-1	NA	CASSPWAGTYNEQFF	TGTGCCAGCAGCCCGTGGGCGGGAACCTACAATGAGCAGTTCTTC
14	NA	TRBV9	TRBJ2-5	NA	CASSVGPGTQTQYF	TGTGCCAGCAGCGTGGGCCCCGGGACTCAGACCCAGTACTTC
15	NA	TRBV10-1	TRBJ2-5	TRBD1	CASRPGTGESETQYF	TGCGCCAGCAGGCCCGGGACAGGGGAATCAGAGACCCAGTACTTC
14	few	TRBV5-1	TRBJ2-7	NA	CASSFDGTGYEQYF	TGCGCCAGCAGCTTCGACGGTACGGGTTACGAGCAGTACTTC
12	NA	TRBV28	TRBJ2-3	NA	CASSRSGDTQYF	TGTGCCAGCAGTAGATCGGGGGATACGCAGTATTTT
14	few	TRBV5-1	TRBJ1-5	TRBD1	CASSLTGGDQPQHF	TGCGCCAGCAGCCTCACAGGGGGAGATCAGCCCCAGCATTTT
15	NA	TRBV6-1	TRBJ2-5	NA	CASKPGRVVGETQYF	TGTGCCAGCAAGCCGGGACGGGTGGTCGGGGAGACCCAGTACTTC
14	few	TRBV7-3	TRBJ2-1	NA	CASSLGGQGNEQFF	TGTGCCAGCAGCTTGGGGGGGCAGGGCAATGAGCAGTTCTTC
14	NA	TRBV2	TRBJ2-7	TRBD2	CASRGGTSGRKQYF	TGTGCCAGCAGGGGAGGGACTAGCGGGAGAAAGCAGTACTTC
14	NA	TRBV11-2	TRBJ2-3	NA	CASTRETGTDTQYF	TGTGCCAGCACTAGGGAGACAGGAACAGATACGCAGTATTTT
12	NA	TRBV4-2	TRBJ2-1	NA	CASSLYRNEQFF	TGTGCCAGCAGCCTGTACAGAAATGAGCAGTTCTTC
15	NA	TRBV9	TRBJ1-2	TRBD1	CASSVTQGSTYGYTF	TGTGCCAGCAGCGTGACACAGGGGTCAACCTATGGCTACACCTTC
12	few	TRBV2	TRBJ1-1	NA	CASSLQTAEAFF	TGTGCCAGCAGCCTTCAGACAGCTGAAGCTTTCTTT
12	NA	TRBV4-1	TRBJ2-7	TRBD2	CASSQAAGEQYF	TGCGCCAGCAGCCAAGCAGCGGGGGAGCAGTACTTC
15	few	TRBV2	TRBJ1-1	TRBD1	CASSDGGQGATEAFF	TGTGCCAGCAGTGATGGCGGACAGGGGGCGACTGAAGCTTTCTTT
14	NA	TRBV20-1	TRBJ1-1	NA	CSAREGAEDTEAFF	TGCAGTGCTAGAGAGGGGGCTGAAGACACTGAAGCTTTCTTT
12	NA	TRBV20-1	TRBJ2-1	NA	CSAGQNYNEQFF	TGCAGTGCGGGACAAAATTACAATGAGCAGTTCTTC
14	many	TRBV29-1	TRBJ2-1	NA	CSVLLARTYNEQFF	TGCAGCGTTTTGCTAGCGAGAACCTACAATGAGCAGTTCTTC
17	NA	TRBV5-1	TRBJ2-3	TRBD2	CASSLGLAARPGDTQYF	TGCGCCAGCAGCTTGGGTCTAGCGGCCCGACCCGGGGATACGCAGTATTTT
17	NA	TRBV4-1	TRBJ2-5	TRBD2	CASSPGLAGVLQETQYF	TGCGCCAGCAGCCCGGGACTAGCGGGAGTGCTGCAAGAGACCCAGTACTTC
12	NA	TRBV28	TRBJ2-7	NA	CASSLAIREQYF	TGTGCCAGCAGTTTGGCCATCAGGGAGCAGTACTTC
17	NA	TRBV5-4	TRBJ2-3	TRBD2	CASSIGLAGSGRDTQYF	TGTGCCAGCAGCATCGGACTAGCGGGGAGCGGTCGGGATACGCAGTATTTT
14	NA	TRBV6-5	TRBJ1-6	TRBD1	CASRRDRSVSALHF	TGTGCCAGCAGAAGGGACAGATCCGTTTCAGCCCTCCACTTT
14	NA	TRBV5-5	TRBJ2-7	TRBD2	CASSLGLAGGPEYF	TGTGCCAGCAGCTTGGGGCTAGCGGGAGGCCCGGAGTACTTC
14	NA	TRBV10-3	TRBJ1-1	TRBD1	CAISVGQGGTEAFF	TGTGCCATCAGTGTGGGACAGGGGGGAACTGAAGCTTTCTTT
14	few	TRBV7-2	TRBJ1-4	NA	CASSLVGPGGKLFF	TGTGCCAGCAGCTTAGTGGGGCCCGGGGGAAAACTGTTTTTT
14	few	TRBV6-2/TRBV6-3	TRBJ2-7	NA	CASTNSPVTYEQYF	TGTGCCAGCACCAACAGCCCCGTCACCTACGAGCAGTACTTC
13	few	TRBV7-2	TRBJ1-4	NA	CASSLLLEEKLFF	TGTGCCAGCAGCTTACTATTGGAAGAAAAACTGTTTTTT
16	NA	TRBV12-3/TRBV12-4	TRBJ2-2	NA	CASAWLRGPDTGELFF	TGTGCCAGCGCTTGGCTGCGGGGGCCCGACACCGGGGAGCTGTTTTTT
14	NA	TRBV28	TRBJ2-7	TRBD1	CASRRQGRTYEQYF	TGTGCCAGCAGAAGACAGGGCCGGACCTACGAGCAGTACTTC
14	NA	TRBV29-1	TRBJ2-1	TRBD1	CSVGGDRGRDEQFF	TGCAGCGTTGGGGGGGACAGGGGACGCGATGAGCAGTTCTTC
13	few	TRBV5-1	TRBJ2-7	NA	CASSGTGYDEQYF	TGCGCCAGCAGCGGCACAGGGTACGACGAGCAGTACTTC
13	NA	TRBV29-1	TRBJ2-1	NA	CSVEEQLYNGQFF	TGCAGCGTTGAAGAACAACTATACAATGGACAGTTCTTC
12	NA	TRBV5-1	TRBJ2-5	NA	CASSEGRETQYF	TGCGCCAGCAGCGAGGGAAGAGAGACCCAGTACTTC
14	NA	TRBV20-1	TRBJ2-7	TRBD2	CSARGLAGVHEQYF	TGCAGTGCCAGGGGGCTAGCGGGAGTGCACGAGCAGTACTTC